The 21 T cell receptor beta chains given below trace back to one sample, sequenced in a study of T cell responses to AZD1222 COVID-19 vaccine. The repertoire was sequenced with immunoSEQ multiplex PCR; TCRdb's copy has only in-frame clones and lacks some. The sample includes about 120,000 clones, roughly nine tenths of them seen just once. The material sequenced was peripheral blood, taken on day 0 of AZD1222 vaccination. These receptors were obtained from an adult in good health.

The chain joins TRBV7-2 to TRBJ1-2; no reliable D call. The germline V gene encodes CDR1 SGHTA and CDR2 FQGNSA. The CDR3 is made up of 14 amino acids. V lost 5 bases to trimming and J lost 7 bases, with 17 bases between them. DNA for the CDR3: TGTGCCAGCAGCACCCGGACGGTGGAGTCTGGCTACACCTTC. Protein: CASSTRTVESGYTF.

The genes are TRBV29-1 and TRBJ1-2, with a tentative D call TRBD1 (5 bases). The CDR3 covers 14 residues. Germline-derived CDR1 and CDR2 are SQVTM and ANQGSEA. Deletions cut 6 bases from V and 0 bases from J, with 14 bases between. CDR3 in amino acids: CSVTWGLANYGYTF. DNA of the CDR3: TGCAGCGTGACGTGGGGACTTGCTAACTATGGCTACACCTTC.

The chain couples TRBV5-4 to TRBJ1-1; weak D call: TRBD1 (5 bases). The germline gives CDR1 SGHNT, CDR2 YYREEE (reference sequence). The CDR3 sequence is 15 residues long. Deletions cut 3 bases from V and 1 base from J, with 13 bases between. The CDR3 DNA reads TGTGCCAGCAGCTACCAATTTGGGGGGAACACTGAAGCTTTCTTT. It yields the protein CASSYQFGGNTEAFF.

This clone was seen a handful of times. The chain uses TRBV5-1 and TRBJ2-5; possible D gene TRBD2, 7 bases. The V gene lost 0 bases and the J gene lost 1 base, with 10 bases spanning the gap. Germline CDR1 and CDR2: SGHRS and YFSETQ. The CDR3 is 15 amino acids. This chain's CDR3 is CASSLVGGPQETQYF. CDR3 nucleotide sequence: TGCGCCAGCAGCTTGGTGGGGGGGCCCCAAGAGACCCAGTACTTC.

This sequence joins TRBV19 and TRBJ1-5; D call uncertain. The CDR3 loop spans 13 amino acids. Trimming removed 3 bases from V and 6 bases from J, with 9 bases in between. The germline V gene has CDR1 LNHDA and CDR2 SQIVND (reference sequence). For the CDR3, the DNA is TGTGCCAGTAGTATTCCCCCGGGTCAGCCCCAGCATTTT. Translated: CASSIPPGQPQHF.

The chain recombines TRBV6-5 with TRBJ1-6; D is ambiguous. CDR1 is MNHEY, CDR2 SVGAGI, per germline. The ends were cut back, 8 bases at V and 5 bases at J, with 10 bases in the middle. CDR3 length equals 13 residues. The CDR3 is CASGSLNNSPLHF. CDR3 DNA: TGTGCCAGCGGCAGCCTTAATAATTCACCCCTCCACTTT.

The chain employs TRBV20-1 and TRBJ2-3, with no clear D. This CDR3 region has 15 residues. V was pared by 3 bases and J by 0 bases, with 13 bases between. Per germline, CDR1 DFQATT and CDR2 SNEGSKA (reference sequence). CDR3 protein: CSASPPLPSTDTQYF. The DNA of the CDR3 is TGCAGTGCTAGTCCGCCCTTACCTAGCACAGATACGCAGTATTTT.

In this sample, this clone turned up once. This chain uses TRBV2 with TRBJ2-1, with D possibly TRBD2 on 5 matching bases. V was trimmed by 3 bases and J by 9 bases, leaving 18 bases between them. Germline CDR1 SNHLY, CDR2 FYNNEI. This CDR3 is 15 amino acids long. The CDR3 DNA reads as TGTGCCAGCAGTGAGATTCCGGGGAATAAGGGTGAGCAGTTCTTC. It is translated as CASSEIPGNKGEQFF.

This chain joins TRBV2 and TRBJ2-5; 7 nucleotides line up with TRBD2. Germline assignment: CDR1 SNHLY and CDR2 FYNNEI. CDR3 length: 14 amino acids. V lost 10 bases and J lost 5; bases outside the gene matches: 13. CDR3 loop: CATSWTRGSETQYF. DNA of the CDR3: TGTGCCACCTCATGGACTAGGGGATCGGAGACCCAGTACTTC.

The CDR3: CAWSVLEGAEQFF. CDR3 DNA: TGTGCCTGGAGTGTATTGGAGGGGGCTGAGCAGTTCTTC. The J gene is TRBJ2-1, the V gene TRBV30, with D perhaps TRBD1 (7 bases). The CDR3 extends over 13 amino acids. The germline V gene encodes CDR1 GTSNPN and CDR2 SVGIG (reference sequence). V lost 0 bases and J lost 9, with 12 bases in between.

This sequence joins TRBV2 and TRBJ1-5; 8 positions agree with TRBD1. Germline V lookup: CDR1 SNHLY, CDR2 FYNNEI. The CDR3 spans 16 residues. V dropped 4 bases and J dropped 6; count of bases not matched to a gene: 11. CDR3: CASSGSYRGSGQPQHF. CDR3 in DNA: TGTGCCAGCAGTGGTTCGTACAGGGGGTCAGGTCAGCCCCAGCATTTT.

The rearrangement uses TRBV11-3 and TRBJ1-6; unclear D gene. The CDR3 sequence is 15 residues long. V was pared by 7 bases and J by 5 bases, with 15 bases between. Germline CDR1 is SGHNT and CDR2 is YENEEA. The CDR3 nucleotides read TGTGCCAGCACCCGGGCGACGGTTCATAATTCACCCCTCCACTTT. The encoded protein is CASTRATVHNSPLHF.

The chain links TRBV5-1 to TRBJ2-1; 9 bases are a match to TRBD1. V lost 3 bases, J lost 6 bases, and 10 bases stayed unmatched. From germline, CDR1 is SGHRS and CDR2 YFSETQ. The CDR3 has 16 amino acids. CDR3 nucleotides: TGCGCCAGCAGCTCGGAGCCCGGGACAGGGTTCAATGAGCAGTTCTTC. Its protein product is CASSSEPGTGFNEQFF.

The gene calls are TRBV14 and TRBJ1-4; a possible D gene is TRBD1 (5 bases). The CDR3 contains 15 residues. Germline-derived CDR1 and CDR2 are SGHDN and FVKESK. Trimming took 2 bases from V and 8 from J, leaving 15 bases between them. CDR3 in DNA: TGTGCCAGCAGCCAATCTCCCAGGGAAAGGGAAAAACTGTTTTTT. Its translation is CASSQSPREREKLFF.

The V and J genes are TRBV7-9 and TRBJ1-2; no firm D call. Trimming pared 1 base from V and 8 bases from J, leaving 14 bases between. This CDR3 has 14 amino acids. Germline CDR1 and CDR2: SEHNR and FQNEAQ (reference sequence). The CDR3 region is CASSLDAGSGGYTF. The DNA of the CDR3 is TGTGCCAGCAGCTTAGACGCCGGGTCGGGAGGCTACACCTTC.

This chain links TRBV9 with TRBJ2-7; D not certain. CDR3 length: 13 residues. Trimming took off 0 bases at V and 3 bases at J, with 7 bases between the two ends. The V gene's germline CDR1 is SGDLS and CDR2 YYNGEE. CDR3 sequence: CASSVGAGYEQYF. The CDR3 region has the DNA TGTGCCAGCAGCGTAGGAGCTGGCTACGAGCAGTACTTC.

V gene TRBV24-1 combines with J gene TRBJ2-3, with D hard to call. Germline V gene sequence: CDR1 KGHDR, CDR2 SFDVKD. This CDR3 spans 15 amino acids. V was cut by 3 bases and J by 0 bases, with 9 bases left in between. Here the CDR3 reads CATSDPADSTDTQYF. The CDR3 DNA sequence: TGTGCCACCAGTGATCCCGCTGACAGCACAGATACGCAGTATTTT.

The rearrangement uses TRBV18 and TRBJ1-1; D is uncertain. CDR1 KGHSH and CDR2 LQKENI come from the germline V gene. CDR3 length: 14 residues. The germline V and J ends were trimmed by 1 base and 1 base, with 7 bases remaining between them. The CDR3 DNA reads as TGTGCCAGCTCACCACGGGGTGGGAACACTGAAGCTTTCTTT. This sequence encodes CASSPRGGNTEAFF. The full variable domain, its missing parts supplied by reference TRBV18 and TRBJ1-1, is NAGVMQNPRHLVRRRGQEARLRCSPMKGHSHVYWYRQLPEEGLKFMVYLQKENIIDESGMPKERFSAEFPKEGPSILRIQQVVRGDSAAYFCASSPRGGNTEAFFGQGTRLTVV.

The chain employs TRBV10-2 and TRBJ2-7; no reliable D call. The CDR3 totals 12 residues. Germline V gene sequence: CDR1 WSHSY, CDR2 SAAADI. V was trimmed by 3 bases and J by 6 bases, leaving 9 bases between them. CDR3 loop: CASSESAREQYF. For the CDR3, the DNA is TGCGCCAGCAGTGAAAGCGCCCGCGAGCAGTACTTC.

This clone was seen a few times. This CDR3 reads CASGLVHRTGYGYTF. CDR3 nucleotide sequence: TGTGCTAGTGGTTTGGTACACAGGACAGGATATGGCTACACCTTC. The chain couples TRBV12-5 to TRBJ1-2; 7 bases align to TRBD1. Germline V gene sequence: CDR1 LGHNT, CDR2 FRNRAP. This CDR3 comprises 15 residues. With V trimmed by 0 bases and J by 5 bases, 6 bases remained unmatched.

This clone was picked up a small number of times. V usage is TRBV30 and J usage is TRBJ1-1; 10 bases are shared with TRBD1. Germline trimming cut 3 bases from V and 11 bases from J; bases unmatched to any gene: 6. The length of the CDR3 is 12 residues. CDR1 and CDR2 from the germline V gene are GTSNPN and SVGIG (reference sequence). This chain's CDR3 is CAWRTGTGAAFF. The CDR3 DNA reads TGTGCCTGGAGGACCGGGACAGGGGCCGCTTTCTTT.